These 16 T cell receptor beta chains share one sample of origin, sequenced in a study of CD8+ T cells in alopecia areata. Extracted from the samples, RNA was reverse transcribed into cDNA to serve as the sequencing template. This table comes from immunoSEQ multiplex PCR, and its TCRdb copy is limited to in-frame clones, with some not included. The repertoire has a few hundred thousand clones, under 70% of them found once; the top ten carry 0.95% to 1.5%. Indicated treatment: oral pan-JAK inhibitor, 5-10 mg twice daily. The material sequenced was CD4+ T cells sorted from blood, taken at approximately week 42, from a patient treated with tofacitinib. These receptors all stem from a human donor with alopecia areata.

Only one count was recorded for this clone. This CDR3 is CSPVLGTEAFF. CDR3 nucleotide sequence: TGCAGCCCGGTGCTAGGCACTGAAGCTTTCTTT. This chain links TRBV29-1 with TRBJ1-1; D unclear. V dropped 8 bases and J dropped 4 bases, with 11 bases sitting between them. CDR1 is SQVTM, CDR2 ANQGSEA, per germline. CDR3 size: 11 residues.

The V call is TRBV6-1, the J call TRBJ2-3, with unresolved D. The CDR3 covers 13 residues. V lost 8 bases, J lost 7 bases, and 16 bases lay in between. Per the germline V gene, CDR1 is MNHNS and CDR2 is SASEGT. The CDR3 sequence: CASYPPAVNTQYF. CDR3 sequence (DNA): TGTGCCAGCTACCCGCCCGCCGTGAATACGCAGTATTTT.

The chain uses TRBV27 and TRBJ2-2, with TRBD2 matching 8 bases. J was trimmed by 7 bases and V by 2 bases; bases with no gene match: 6. Germline lookup yields CDR1 MNHEY and CDR2 SMNVEV (reference sequence). The CDR3 runs to 15 residues. The CDR3 nucleotides read TGTGCCAGCAGTTTAGGGACTAGTCGGCGCGGGGAGCTGTTTTTT. Its translation is CASSLGTSRRGELFF.

This clone has more than one count but fewer than ten. The V and J genes are TRBV29-1 and TRBJ1-2; D uncertain. The CDR3 length is 13 residues. V was pared by 7 bases and J by 0 bases, with 12 bases between. Germline values: CDR1 SQVTM, CDR2 ANQGSEA. The CDR3 region is CSADSNTNYGYTF. For the CDR3, the DNA is TGCAGCGCCGACTCCAACACTAACTATGGCTACACCTTC.

This clone came up once. The chain recombines TRBV14 with TRBJ2-1; TRBD2 might be the D (6 bases). Germline V CDR1 and CDR2: SGHDN, FVKESK. This CDR3 has 16 residues. Trimming left V 4 bases short and J 4 bases short, with 17 bases between. Here the CDR3 DNA reads TGTGCCAGCAGCCCGGGGGTGGCGGCGATATACAATGAGCAGTTCTTC. Protein sequence: CASSPGVAAIYNEQFF.

The rearrangement links TRBV11-2 to TRBJ2-3, with unresolved D. The CDR3 contains 15 residues. Germline V gene sequence: CDR1 SGHAT, CDR2 FQNNGV. V was cut by 5 bases and J by 2 bases, with 14 bases left in between. CDR3 residues: CASSLHLVSTDTQYF. CDR3 nucleotides: TGTGCCAGCAGCCTTCACCTGGTTTCCACAGATACGCAGTATTTT. Full variable domain (remainder filled in from reference TRBV11-2 and TRBJ2-3): EAGVAQSPRYKIIEKRQSVAFWCNPISGHATLYWYQQILGQGPKLLIQFQNNGVVDDSQLPKDRFSAERLKGVDSTLKIQPAKLEDSAVYLCASSLHLVSTDTQYFGPGTRLTVL.

The rearrangement links TRBV30 to TRBJ2-1; no reliable D call. The CDR3 is 11 amino acids. The V end lost 1 base, the J end lost 14 bases, and 12 bases lay between the germline ends. CDR1 GTSNPN and CDR2 SVGIG come from the germline V gene (reference sequence). In nucleotides, the CDR3 is TGTGCCTGGAGTGCCCCGCGAGAAAAGTTCTTC. It encodes CAWSAPREKFF.

The CDR3 sequence: CASSLGEGEETQYF. In nucleotides, the CDR3 is TGCGCCAGCAGCTTGGGCGAAGGGGAAGAGACCCAGTACTTC. This chain joins TRBV5-1 and TRBJ2-5, with a possible D match to TRBD1 (5 bases). Germline-derived CDR1 and CDR2 are SGHRS and YFSETQ. The CDR3 extends over 14 amino acids. V lost 0 bases and J lost 3, with 9 bases in between.

The chain joins TRBV2 to TRBJ1-5; D might be TRBD1 (5 bases). Deletions cut 2 bases from V and 0 bases from J, with 8 bases between. The length of the CDR3 is 15 residues. Looked up from germline, CDR1 is SNHLY and CDR2 is FYNNEI. The CDR3 DNA sequence: TGTGCCAGCAGTGAATCGGGACCTAGCAATCAGCCCCAGCATTTT. Protein product: CASSESGPSNQPQHF.

This clone occurred a few times. V gene TRBV7-2 combines with J gene TRBJ2-5; a weak D match, TRBD1 (6 bases). The CDR3 contains 12 residues. V lost 5 bases and J 3 bases, leaving 7 bases between the germline ends. Germline CDR1 reads SGHTA; CDR2 reads FQGNSA. The CDR3 spells CASSRTEETQYF. For the CDR3, the DNA is TGTGCCAGCAGCCGGACAGAAGAGACCCAGTACTTC.

The table lists this clone with many counts. V is TRBV9 and J is TRBJ2-3; 8 positions agree with TRBD2. V lost 1 base, J lost 2 bases, and 6 bases stayed unmatched. The CDR3 is 16 residues long. Germline assignment: CDR1 SGDLS and CDR2 YYNGEE. This chain's CDR3 is CASSVLAGLFTDTQYF. Written as DNA, the CDR3 is TGTGCCAGCAGCGTATTAGCGGGGCTTTTCACAGATACGCAGTATTTT.

This chain connects TRBV29-1 to TRBJ1-1, with unresolved D. This CDR3 region has 16 residues. V lost 5 bases, J lost 1 base, and 20 bases lay in between. The V gene's germline CDR1 is SQVTM and CDR2 ANQGSEA. DNA of the CDR3: TGCAGCGTTACCGGGTGGATTGTGTCAGCGAACACTGAAGCTTTCTTT. Translated, it gives CSVTGWIVSANTEAFF.

The CDR3 protein is CATNGRTENIQYF. CDR3 bases: TGTGCCACCAATGGGCGGACCGAAAACATTCAGTACTTC. The chain employs TRBV15 and TRBJ2-4, with unresolved D. CDR1 is LNHNV and CDR2 is YYDKDF in the germline V gene (reference sequence). The CDR3 loop spans 13 amino acids. Trimming pared 7 bases from V and 5 bases from J, leaving 12 bases between. The full variable domain, in which reference TRBV15 and TRBJ2-4 provide the parts outside the CDR3, is DAMVIQNPRYQVTQFGKPVTLSCSQTLNHNVMYWYQQKSSQAPKLLFHYYDKDFNNEADTPDNFQSRRPNTSFCFLDIRSPGLGDTAMYLCATNGRTENIQYFGAGTRLSVL.

The gene calls are TRBV9 and TRBJ1-2; tentatively, D is TRBD1 (6 bases). CDR1 and CDR2 (germline): SGDLS, YYNGEE. Trimming stripped 4 bases from V and 2 bases from J, with 21 bases between. CDR3 size: 17 residues. CDR3 protein: CASSRNPQGVGNYGYTF. CDR3 DNA: TGTGCCAGCAGCCGAAACCCACAGGGCGTTGGGAACTATGGCTACACCTTC.

The chain uses TRBV2 and TRBJ1-3; 7 nucleotides match TRBD1. Germline CDR1 SNHLY, CDR2 FYNNEI. This CDR3 has 15 residues. V lost 3 bases and J lost 7; bases outside the gene matches: 9. The CDR3 DNA reads as TGTGCCAGCAGTGACGCGAGGGGGCTTCTGAACACCATATATTTT. This translates into CASSDARGLLNTIYF.

The J gene is TRBJ2-3, the V gene TRBV5-6; D is ambiguous. CDR3 length equals 12 residues. Germline V gives CDR1 SGHDT, CDR2 YYEEEE. Trimming left V 0 bases short and J 3 bases short, with 2 bases between. CDR3 protein: CASSLATDTQYF. The CDR3 nucleotides read TGTGCCAGCAGCTTGGCGACAGATACGCAGTATTTT.